This TCR beta chain was identified during a study of shared clonotypes between healthy human individuals. V gave up 2 bases and J gave up 6 bases; unmatched junction bases: 4. Germline lookup yields CDR1 SEHNR and CDR2 FQNEAQ (reference sequence). This CDR3 has 14 amino acids. Assay used: immunoSEQ multiplex PCR; TCRdb lists only in-frame clones, some missing. The sample lists about 2.4 million clones, 80% to 95% occurring once. The sample taken for sequencing was naive CD4+ T cells from PBMCs. The subset: CD45RA+ positively selected. The chain has TRBV7-9 and TRBJ2-1, with 7 bases lining up with TRBD2. The sequence was obtained from a man aged 18 to 30 in good health. Some clones in this sample may be carry-over from other donors' samples. In DNA form, the CDR3 reads TGTGCCAGCAGCTTAATACGACTAGCCAATGAGCAGTTCTTC. Translated, it gives CASSLIRLANEQFF.